This TCR beta chain came from a study of cytomegalovirus exposure and HLA in healthy donors. Details on this clone: Its target is unknown.

Vbeta (60) and Jbeta (13) primers were used in the PCR. Only in-frame clones appear in the TCRdb table, and some are missing; sequencing was by immunoSEQ multiplex PCR. Of 150,000 to 200,000 clones in the sample, around three quarters were seen once. The study's findings and limits: In a later analysis, a missense DCLRE1C variant was linked to TCR beta V- and J-gene trimming. A few chains linked to CMV were shown in vitro to be specific for CMV antigens. An analysis that was carried out later associated 17,000 or so TCR beta sequences with HLA alleles at 0.05 false discovery rate.

From germline, CDR1 is MGHDK and CDR2 SYGVNS. After removal of 1 base from V and 1 base from J, the junction contained 4 bases not matched to a gene. CDR3 length equals 15 residues. This clonotype was sampled from a middle-aged man in good health and CMV-seronegative. The sample was PBMCs. The rearrangement uses TRBV25-1 and TRBJ2-7, with TRBD2 identical over 7 bases. CDR3 DNA sequence: TGTGCCAGCAGTGAATTGTCTAGCGGATCCTACGAGCAGTACTTC. This codes for CASSELSSGSYEQYF.